This entry lists 4 T cell receptor beta chains sequenced from one sample in a study of control samples from healthy donors and cancer patients. Sequenced by immunoSEQ multiplex PCR; TCRdb stores in-frame clones only, minus some. The sample includes some 130,000 clones, 90% of them seen just once. Sequenced material: blood. The receptor set was obtained from a man aged 40-50 years in good health.

This chain connects TRBV6-6 to TRBJ1-6; D might be TRBD1 (5 bases). The germline V and J ends were trimmed by 9 bases and 7 bases, with 19 bases remaining between them. CDR1 and CDR2 (germline): MNHNY, SVGAGI (reference sequence). The CDR3 is made up of 15 amino acids. CDR3 nucleotide sequence: TGTGCCAGTGAGACGGGCCAGGGAGTAAATTCACCCCTCCACTTT. The encoded protein is CASETGQGVNSPLHF.

The gene calls are TRBV27 and TRBJ2-7, with 7 bases matching TRBD1. V trimming: 6 bases; J trimming: 3 bases; junction bases outside the gene matches: 11. The CDR3 loop spans 15 amino acids. Germline CDR1 and CDR2: MNHEY and SMNVEV (reference sequence). CDR3 DNA: TGTGCCAGCAGGTACCGTGGGACAGAAGACTACGAGCAGTACTTC. Residues: CASRYRGTEDYEQYF.

The CDR3 sequence is CASSSVDRGRGTEAFF. The CDR3 DNA sequence: TGTGCCAGCAGTTCGGTTGACAGGGGGCGGGGGACTGAAGCTTTCTTT. This chain joins TRBV2 and TRBJ1-1; 10 bases match TRBD1. This CDR3 has 16 residues. V trimming: 5 bases; J trimming: 5 bases; junction bases outside the gene matches: 11. CDR1 is SNHLY, CDR2 FYNNEI, per germline.

The J gene is TRBJ1-1, the V gene TRBV18, with no clear D. Trimming removed 4 bases at V and 1 base at J, with 4 bases between. Germline lookup yields CDR1 KGHSH and CDR2 LQKENI. The CDR3 totals 12 residues. CDR3 loop: CASSRENTEAFF. The CDR3, as DNA: TGTGCCAGCTCACGAGAGAACACTGAAGCTTTCTTT.